These 7 T cell receptor beta chains share one sample of origin, sequenced in a study of response to subunit inactivated influenza vaccine. TCRdb independently ran MiXCR on the RT-PCR reads; one entry per CDR3 protein. The repertoire consists of about 530,000 distinct CDR3 sequences, with 12% occurring once and the leading ten covering roughly 10%. The specimen was PBMCs from blood, collected on the day of vaccination. The receptors come from a man aged 50-60 years who received an inactivated influenza vaccine.

As to this clonotype: Just one base apart from a much larger clone, this may be a read error. The chain has TRBV6-2 or TRBV6-3 and TRBJ2-7; TRBD2 matches at 7 bases. CDR3 length equals 13 residues. The V gene end was trimmed by 2 bases and the J gene end by 3 bases; junction bases not matched to a gene: 1. Germline V CDR1 and CDR2: MNHEY, SVGEGT. CDR3 residues: CASSYAGDYEQYF. CDR3 nucleotide sequence: TGTGCCAGCAGTTACGCGGGGGACTACGAGCAGTACTTC.

This clonotype has at least ten counts. The chain recombines TRBV5-1 with TRBJ2-7; D ambiguous. Deletions cut 7 bases from V and 2 bases from J, with 10 bases between. The CDR3 sequence is 12 residues long. Germline lookup yields CDR1 SGHRS and CDR2 YFSETQ. The CDR3 DNA reads TGCGCCAGCGGCAAGGACCCCTACGAGCAGTACTTC. Protein: CASGKDPYEQYF.

This clonotype was recorded many times. This sequence joins TRBV5-1 and TRBJ2-7; 7 positions agree with TRBD1. Germline trimming cut 4 bases from V and 3 bases from J; bases unmatched to any gene: 4. The germline V gene has CDR1 SGHRS and CDR2 YFSETQ. This CDR3 contains 13 residues. The CDR3 loop reads CASSPGDSYEQYF. The DNA for the CDR3 is TGCGCCAGCAGCCCCGGGGACAGCTACGAGCAGTACTTC.

This clonotype was seen a handful of times. The V and J genes are TRBV5-6 and TRBJ2-5, with a possible D match to TRBD2 (5 bases). This CDR3 region has 15 residues. CDR1 is SGHDT, CDR2 YYEEEE, per germline. The V end lost 0 bases, the J end lost 2 bases, and 11 bases lay between the germline ends. CDR3 loop: CASSLARRGQETQYF. CDR3 in DNA: TGTGCCAGCAGCTTGGCCCGTCGGGGACAAGAGACCCAGTACTTC.

V and J are TRBV5-1 and TRBJ2-5, with 7 bases aligning to TRBD2. The V gene end was trimmed by 2 bases and the J gene end by 3 bases; junction bases not matched to a gene: 4. The CDR3 has 14 residues. The germline gives CDR1 SGHRS, CDR2 YFSETQ. CDR3 region: CASSFGLGEETQYF. The CDR3 region has the DNA TGCGCCAGCAGCTTCGGACTAGGTGAAGAGACCCAGTACTTC.

This sequence joins TRBV5-1 and TRBJ2-1, with 9 bases matching TRBD2. Germline CDR1 and CDR2: SGHRS and YFSETQ. CDR3 length equals 14 residues. With V trimmed by 2 bases and J by 8 bases, 5 bases remained unmatched. In nucleotides, the CDR3 is TGCGCCAGCAGCTTAGGCGGGAGGGAAGATGAGCAGTTCTTC. It encodes CASSLGGREDEQFF.

This clonotype was picked up a small number of times. The chain joins TRBV10-3 to TRBJ2-3, with 14 bases matching TRBD2. Looked up from germline, CDR1 is ENHRY and CDR2 is SYGVKD. This CDR3 has 17 amino acids. After removal of 6 bases from V and 4 bases from J, the junction contained 9 bases not matched to a gene. CDR3: CAIRGPGTSGSADTQYF. CDR3 coding DNA: TGTGCCATCAGAGGACCCGGGACTAGCGGGAGTGCAGATACGCAGTATTTT.